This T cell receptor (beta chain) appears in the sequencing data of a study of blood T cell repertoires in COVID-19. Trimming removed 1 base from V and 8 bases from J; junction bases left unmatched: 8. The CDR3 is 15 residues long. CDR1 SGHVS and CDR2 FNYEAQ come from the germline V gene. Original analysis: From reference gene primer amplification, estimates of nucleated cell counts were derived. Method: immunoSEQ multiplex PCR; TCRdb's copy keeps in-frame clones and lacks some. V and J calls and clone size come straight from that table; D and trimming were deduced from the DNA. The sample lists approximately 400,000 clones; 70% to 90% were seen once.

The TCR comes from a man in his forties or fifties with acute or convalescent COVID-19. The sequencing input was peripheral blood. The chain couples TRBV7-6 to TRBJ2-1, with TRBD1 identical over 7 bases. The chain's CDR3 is CASSLDRGSPDEQFF. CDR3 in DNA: TGTGCCAGCAGCTTAGACAGGGGTTCGCCCGATGAGCAGTTCTTC.